These 24 T cell receptor beta chains came from one sample sequenced in a study of blood T cell repertoires in COVID-19 (TCRdb year 2020). Libraries were built with the immunoSEQ multiplex PCR assay. The table was pulled from immuneACCESS by TCRdb, which kept in-frame rearrangements only. Such tables lose some clones; where checked, under half of the loss comes from unresolved V genes, and the rest has no known cause. In all, the sample holds about 210,000 clones, and around 89% of those were seen once. The ten largest clones represent approximately 1.8% of the sample. The sequenced sample was peripheral blood. These receptors were collected from a man between 70 and 80 years old with acute or convalescent COVID-19.

This clone was seen just once. This chain joins TRBV6-1 and TRBJ2-7, with D possibly matching TRBD1 (5 bases). This CDR3 has 12 amino acids. V lost 8 bases and J 3 bases, leaving 11 bases between the germline ends. Germline V lookup: CDR1 MNHNS, CDR2 SASEGT. As DNA, the CDR3 is TGTGCCAGCGGACAAACCAACTACGAGCAGTACTTC. It specifies CASGQTNYEQYF.

This clone was detected a few times. V usage is TRBV19 and J usage is TRBJ2-3; TRBD2 matches 11 bases. V lost 4 bases and J lost 4; bases outside the gene matches: 4. This CDR3 spans 15 amino acids. CDR1 and CDR2 from the germline V gene are LNHDA and SQIVND (reference sequence). The CDR3 DNA reads TGTGCCAGTAGTAAGGGACTAGCGGTTCCAGATACGCAGTATTTT. It is translated as CASSKGLAVPDTQYF.

The chain couples TRBV19 to TRBJ2-3, with D perhaps matching TRBD2 (6 bases). Trimming pared 5 bases from V and 4 bases from J, leaving 16 bases between. Germline lookup yields CDR1 LNHDA and CDR2 SQIVND (reference sequence). The CDR3 contains 15 residues. For the CDR3, the DNA is TGTGCCAGTAGTTTTCAGGGAGGTAGATCAGATACGCAGTATTTT. Protein sequence: CASSFQGGRSDTQYF.

This chain connects TRBV28 to TRBJ2-1, with a weak D call TRBD2 (6 bases). Trimming pared 8 bases from V and 4 bases from J, leaving 9 bases between. The CDR3 is made up of 12 amino acids. Germline lookup yields CDR1 MDHEN and CDR2 SYDVKM. The CDR3 region has the DNA TGTGCCAGCTGGGACTTGTACAATGAGCAGTTCTTC. This gives the protein CASWDLYNEQFF.

The rearrangement uses TRBV3-1 (or the pseudogene TRBV3-2) and TRBJ2-3; D gene uncertain. Germline CDR1 is LGHDT and CDR2 is YNNKEL (reference sequence). The CDR3 contains 15 residues. Trimming took off 4 bases at V and 1 base at J, with 12 bases between the two ends. The CDR3 coding sequence is TGTGCCAGCAGCCCCGCGAGCCTCGGCACAGATACGCAGTATTTT. This codes for CASSPASLGTDTQYF.

This chain uses TRBV19 with TRBJ1-2; the match to TRBD1 covers 7 bases. The CDR3 has 15 amino acids. Looked up from germline, CDR1 is LNHDA and CDR2 is SQIVND (reference sequence). With V trimmed by 0 bases and J by 7 bases, 8 bases remained unmatched. The CDR3 DNA reads TGTGCCAGTAGTATAGATTGGGGACAGAGACGTGGCTACACCTTC. Protein product: CASSIDWGQRRGYTF.

CDR3 sequence: CASSSPGANSPLHF. The CDR3 nucleotides read TGTGCCAGCAGTTCCCCAGGGGCCAATTCACCCCTCCACTTT. This chain joins TRBV3-1 (or the pseudogene TRBV3-2) and TRBJ1-6; maybe TRBD1 (6 bases). Germline V gene lookup returns CDR1 LGHDT and CDR2 YNNKEL (reference sequence). V gave up 6 bases and J gave up 7 bases, with 13 bases separating them. The CDR3 has 14 residues.

This chain links TRBV28 with TRBJ1-1, with D perhaps TRBD1 (5 bases). The CDR3 sequence is 17 residues long. With 5 bases removed from V and 1 base from J, the gap between germline ends came to 20 bases. Germline CDR1 is MDHEN and CDR2 is SYDVKM. CDR3 sequence reads: CASSPSQGGAKNTEAFF. The CDR3 nucleotides are TGTGCCAGCAGTCCCTCTCAGGGAGGGGCTAAGAACACTGAAGCTTTCTTT.

This rearrangement joins TRBV28 to TRBJ1-4; 9 bases match TRBD1. Trimming removed 5 bases from V and 7 bases from J; junction bases left unmatched: 5. Looked up from germline, CDR1 is MDHEN and CDR2 is SYDVKM. CDR3 length: 14 residues. The CDR3 sequence: CASSVQGAFEKLFF. CDR3 nucleotides: TGTGCCAGCAGTGTACAGGGGGCGTTTGAAAAACTGTTTTTT.

The J gene is TRBJ1-5, the V gene TRBV2; D ambiguous. Germline lookup yields CDR1 SNHLY and CDR2 FYNNEI. The CDR3 has 13 amino acids. Trimming took 6 bases from V and 0 from J, leaving 6 bases between them. The CDR3 is CASRIYSNQPQHF. In DNA form, the CDR3 reads TGTGCCAGCAGAATATATAGCAATCAGCCCCAGCATTTT.

The chain uses TRBV7-9 and TRBJ1-5; weak D call: TRBD1 (6 bases). The CDR3 length is 16 residues. V lost 1 base, J lost 2 bases, and 12 bases lay in between. CDR1 and CDR2 (germline): SEHNR, FQNEAQ (reference sequence). The CDR3 sequence is CASSLDTGRGNQPQHF. In DNA form, the CDR3 reads TGTGCCAGCAGCTTAGATACAGGGCGAGGCAATCAGCCCCAGCATTTT.

V and J are TRBV5-1 and TRBJ1-1; TRBD1 matches at 8 bases. CDR1 SGHRS and CDR2 YFSETQ come from the germline V gene. The CDR3 extends over 14 amino acids. V shed 0 bases, J shed 6 bases, and the junction held 4 bases outside the gene matches. The CDR3 bases are TGCGCCAGCAGCTTGGGACAGGGGATACCTGAAGCTTTCTTT. Protein: CASSLGQGIPEAFF.

The rearrangement joins TRBV11-1 to TRBJ2-5, with TRBD1 identical over 10 bases. The CDR3 loop spans 15 amino acids. The germline V gene encodes CDR1 SGHAT and CDR2 FQDESV (reference sequence). The ends lost 5 bases at V and 1 base at J; junction bases unmatched: 4. CDR3 nucleotides: TGTGCCAGCAGCATCAGGACAGGGGGCCAAGAGACCCAGTACTTC. This translates into CASSIRTGGQETQYF.

The gene calls are TRBV28 and TRBJ1-5; weak D call: TRBD1 (6 bases). V was shortened by 6 bases and J by 1 base, with 16 bases between the two germline ends. Germline CDR1 and CDR2: MDHEN and SYDVKM. The CDR3 runs 16 residues. The CDR3 bases are TGTGCCAGCAGCCCTTTAGGGGGTGGGAGCAATCAGCCCCAGCATTTT. Amino acid sequence: CASSPLGGGSNQPQHF.

The CDR3 here is CAISGQTGTSTDTQYF. The CDR3 DNA is TGTGCCATCAGTGGACAGACAGGTACAAGCACAGATACGCAGTATTTT. The chain links TRBV10-3 to TRBJ2-3; perhaps TRBD1 as D (6 bases). The CDR3 is 16 amino acids. Trimming took 4 bases from V and 0 from J, leaving 14 bases between them. Germline CDR1 ENHRY, CDR2 SYGVKD.

This chain joins TRBV6-6 and TRBJ1-1; D is perhaps TRBD1 (6 bases). CDR1 is MNHNY and CDR2 is SVGAGI in the germline V gene (reference sequence). V dropped 6 bases and J dropped 0 bases, with 14 bases sitting between them. CDR3 length equals 15 residues. The CDR3 sequence is CASRPPDRLNTEAFF. CDR3 bases: TGTGCCAGCAGGCCCCCGGACAGATTGAACACTGAAGCTTTCTTT.

The genes are TRBV19 and TRBJ2-5; D might be TRBD2 (6 bases). The germline CDR1 and CDR2 sequences are LNHDA and SQIVND (reference sequence). The CDR3 has 14 residues. The V end lost 5 bases, the J end lost 4 bases, and 14 bases lay between the germline ends. The CDR3 DNA is TGTGCCAGTAGTCACGGGAGTAGGGGAGAGACCCAGTACTTC. It specifies CASSHGSRGETQYF.

V gene TRBV19 combines with J gene TRBJ2-2, with 7 bases identical to TRBD1. This CDR3 contains 14 residues. The V segment lost 0 bases and the J segment 6 bases; nucleotides outside the gene matches: 1. Germline CDR1 LNHDA, CDR2 SQIVND (reference sequence). CDR3 protein: CASSIEGGPGELFF. In DNA form, the CDR3 reads TGTGCCAGTAGTATAGAAGGGGGCCCCGGGGAGCTGTTTTTT.

The rearrangement joins TRBV27 to TRBJ2-2; 13 bases are a match to TRBD2. This CDR3 comprises 17 residues. The V and J ends lost 5 bases and 6 bases, in that order; junction bases with no gene match: 9. Germline loops: CDR1 MNHEY, CDR2 SMNVEV (reference sequence). In DNA, the CDR3 is TGTGCCAGCAGTCACGGACTAGCGGGAGACGGCGCCGGGGAGCTGTTTTTT. This gives the protein CASSHGLAGDGAGELFF.

The chain employs TRBV6-6 and TRBJ1-2, with 7 bases lining up with TRBD1. V lost 5 bases to trimming and J lost 4 bases; unmatched junction nucleotides: 4. The CDR3 runs to 13 residues. Germline CDR1 reads MNHNY; CDR2 reads SVGAGI (reference sequence). CDR3 coding DNA: TGTGCCAGCAGTCGGGACAGTGGCTATGGCTACACCTTC. Residues: CASSRDSGYGYTF.

This chain connects TRBV5-8 to TRBJ2-2; no clear D gene. Germline values: CDR1 SGHTS, CDR2 YDEGEE. V was pared by 4 bases and J by 1 base, with 8 bases between. The CDR3 loop spans 14 amino acids. The CDR3 DNA reads as TGTGCCAGCAGCGCGGTTGGGAACACCGGGGAGCTGTTTTTT. This sequence encodes CASSAVGNTGELFF.

This sequence joins TRBV7-3 and TRBJ2-1; D is undetermined. V was clipped by 1 base and J by 5 bases, with 6 bases between them. Germline CDR1 SGHTA, CDR2 FQGTGA. CDR3 length: 13 residues. The CDR3 DNA reads as TGTGCCAGCAGCTTAAGACATGACAATGAGCAGTTCTTC. It encodes CASSLRHDNEQFF.

The chain couples TRBV6-5 to TRBJ1-5, with no clear D. Germline assignment: CDR1 MNHEY and CDR2 SVGAGI. CDR3 length: 14 amino acids. Trimming stripped 5 bases from V and 3 bases from J, with 11 bases between. The CDR3 protein is CASSRRATNQPQHF. CDR3 nucleotides: TGTGCCAGCAGTCGCCGCGCTACCAATCAGCCCCAGCATTTT.

This chain links TRBV6-2 or TRBV6-3 with TRBJ1-2; 11 bases agree with TRBD1. The CDR3 covers 16 residues. Germline V gives CDR1 MNHEY, CDR2 SVGEGT. V shed 4 bases, J shed 7 bases, and the junction held 11 bases outside the gene matches. The CDR3 loop reads CASSFYRGTGGSGYTF. CDR3 DNA: TGTGCCAGCAGTTTCTACCGAGGGACAGGGGGATCTGGCTACACCTTC.